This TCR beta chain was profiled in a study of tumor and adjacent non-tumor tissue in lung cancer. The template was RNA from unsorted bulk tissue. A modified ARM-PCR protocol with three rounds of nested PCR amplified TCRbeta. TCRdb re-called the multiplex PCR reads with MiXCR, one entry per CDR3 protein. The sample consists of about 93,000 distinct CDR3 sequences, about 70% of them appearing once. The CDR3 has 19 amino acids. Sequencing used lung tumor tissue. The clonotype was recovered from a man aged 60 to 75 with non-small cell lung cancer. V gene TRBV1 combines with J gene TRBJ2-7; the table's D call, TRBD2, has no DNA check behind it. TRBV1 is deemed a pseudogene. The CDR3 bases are TGCACCAGCAGCCAAGACGACGAAGACGGCCCCAAGCGGGTATACGAGCAGTACTTC. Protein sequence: CTSSQDDEDGPKRVYEQYF.